This entry lists 25 T cell receptor beta chains sequenced from one sample in a study of blood T cells in healthy people across ages. PCR was performed a second time for about 7 to 11 cycles using a sample-barcoded 5' primer and a J-beta primer mix. TCRdb reprocessed the 5' RACE reads via MiXCR and lists one record per CDR3 protein. The data hold some 730,000 distinct CDR3 sequences, with 22% observed a single time. Sequences were obtained from blood. Receptors originate from a man aged 65-85 years in good health.

This rearrangement joins TRBV5-1 to TRBJ2-1; unclear D gene. The J call may not be correct, given that the DNA end is closer to TRBJ2-5. Per the germline V gene, CDR1 is SGHRS and CDR2 is YFSETQ. This CDR3 is built from 14 residues. DNA for the CDR3: TGCGCCAGCAGCCCCACCCCCCCAAGTTGGACCCAGTACTTC. Protein sequence: CASSPTPPSWTQYF.

In this sample, this clonotype turned up many times. The rearrangement links TRBV12-3 or TRBV12-4 to TRBJ2-1; 9 nucleotides line up with TRBD2. The CDR3 sequence is 15 residues long. Unmatched junction bases numbered 11, after V lost 5 bases and J lost 9 bases. CDR3 DNA sequence: TGTGCCAGCAGTCGTAGCGGGAGCGGGGGAGGTGAGCAGTTCTTC. Translating gives CASSRSGSGGGEQFF.

This clonotype was detected only a few times. A much larger clone differs by one base, so this may be a read error. The V call is TRBV28, the J call TRBJ2-1, with unresolved D. The J call may be wrong; the DNA end is better matched by TRBJ2-5. The length of the CDR3 is 12 residues. Germline V gene sequence: CDR1 MDHEN, CDR2 SYDVKM. For the CDR3, the DNA is TGTGCCGGCAGCCCACTCAGGCAGACCCAGTACTTC. The encoded protein is CAGSPLRQTQYF.

The V call is TRBV5-5, the J call TRBJ2-1; D is perhaps TRBD1 or TRBD2 (5 bases each). Gene TRBJ2-7 matches the end of the DNA better, so the J call may be wrong. Germline lookup yields CDR1 SGHKS and CDR2 YYEKEE (reference sequence). The CDR3 is 16 residues long. DNA for the CDR3: TGTGCCAGCAGCTATATCGGGGCACGACTCTCCTACGAGCAGTACTTC. Translation gives CASSYIGARLSYEQYF.

The V gene is TRBV12-3 or TRBV12-4, the J gene TRBJ2-3, with D perhaps matching TRBD2 (5 bases). Trimming shortened V by 3 bases and J by 0 bases, and 10 bases separated the two germline ends. The CDR3 contains 15 residues. This CDR3 reads CASSLNTGSTDTQYF. The CDR3 nucleotides read TGTGCCAGCAGTTTGAATACGGGGAGCACAGATACGCAGTATTTT.

This chain uses TRBV12-3 or TRBV12-4 with TRBJ2-1; TRBD2 matches 9 bases. This CDR3 has 13 amino acids. Trimming removed 6 bases from V and 7 bases from J; junction bases left unmatched: 4. Here the CDR3 DNA reads TGTGCCAGCAGCCGTGGACTAGCGAATGAGCAGTTCTTC. Protein sequence: CASSRGLANEQFF.

V usage is TRBV9 and J usage is TRBJ1-2; D not resolved. The ends were cut back, 5 bases at V and 8 bases at J, with 13 bases in the middle. This CDR3 comprises 12 residues. Per germline, CDR1 SGDLS and CDR2 YYNGEE. CDR3 loop: CASRGLGDGYTF. The CDR3 DNA sequence: TGTGCCAGCAGGGGCCTGGGTGACGGCTACACCTTC.

The rearrangement links TRBV3-1 to TRBJ1-1; D call uncertain. The CDR3 covers 15 residues. Trimming left V 0 bases short and J 0 bases short, with 8 bases between. Germline values: CDR1 LGHDT, CDR2 YNNKEL (reference sequence). In DNA, the CDR3 is TGTGCCAGCAGCCAAGAGGTCAGAATGAACACTGAAGCTTTCTTT. Amino acid sequence: CASSQEVRMNTEAFF.

This clonotype was seen more than once but under ten times. The CDR3 bases are TGTGCCAGCAGTTTAAGCGGGACGTACGACGAGCAGTACGTC. It yields the protein CASSLSGTYDEQYV. The chain links TRBV12-3 or TRBV12-4 to TRBJ2-7; the match to TRBD2 covers 7 bases. This CDR3 comprises 14 residues. V was pared by 2 bases and J by 5 bases, with 6 bases of the junction left unmatched.

This clonotype was observed a few times. An end of the junction does not agree with germline; a read error may underlie this. The chain combines TRBV18 with TRBJ2-3; no firm D call. Germline CDR1 is KGHSH and CDR2 is LQKENI. This CDR3 spans 12 amino acids. This CDR3 reads CASSPAADAQYF. DNA for the CDR3: TGTGCCAGCTCACCCGCTGCAGATGCGCAGTATTTT. The complete variable domain, with remaining parts taken from reference TRBV18 and TRBJ2-3, reads NAGVMQNPRHLVRRRGQEARLRCSPMKGHSHVYWYRQLPEEGLKFMVYLQKENIIDESGMPKERFSAEFPKEGPSILRIQQVVRGDSAAYFCASSPAADAQYFGPGTRLTVL.

This clonotype was detected only a few times. V gene TRBV12-3 or TRBV12-4 combines with J gene TRBJ2-7, with D unresolved. Trimming took off 1 base at V and 3 bases at J, with 13 bases between the two ends. This CDR3 region has 15 residues. The CDR3 region is CASSLVPNSVYEQYF. In nucleotides, the CDR3 is TGTGCCAGCAGTTTAGTCCCTAATTCTGTCTACGAGCAGTACTTC.

This clonotype was recorded a few times. The chain joins TRBV5-1 to TRBJ1-1, with 7 bases identical to TRBD1. The CDR3 spans 16 residues. CDR1 and CDR2 from the germline V gene are SGHRS and YFSETQ. The V gene end was trimmed by 2 bases and the J gene end by 0 bases; junction bases not matched to a gene: 7. CDR3 amino acids: CASSFRTGHMNTEAFF. In nucleotides, the CDR3 is TGCGCCAGCAGCTTTCGGACAGGACATATGAACACTGAAGCTTTCTTT.

This clonotype was counted only a few times. The rearrangement joins TRBV2 to TRBJ1-1, with TRBD1 identical over 10 bases. The CDR3 extends over 13 amino acids. Unmatched junction bases numbered 9, after V lost 10 bases and J lost 7 bases. Germline-derived CDR1 and CDR2 are SNHLY and FYNNEI. The CDR3 nucleotides read TGTGCCACCCCTGGGGGGACAGGGGTTGAAGCTTTCTTT. Translating it yields CATPGGTGVEAFF.

The rearrangement links TRBV21-1 to TRBJ2-5; the DNA was not compared with TRBD1, the D call given in the table. TRBV21-1 is a documented pseudogene. CDR3 length equals 15 residues. Written as DNA, the CDR3 is TGTGCCAGCAGCAAAGGCCCAGGGGAACAAGAGACCCAGTACTTC. Its protein product is CASSKGPGEQETQYF.

The rearrangement links TRBV29-1 to TRBJ1-2, with D perhaps TRBD1 (5 bases). Trimming left V 6 bases short and J 8 bases short, with 13 bases between. Germline V gene sequence: CDR1 SQVTM, CDR2 ANQGSEA. The CDR3 has 11 amino acids. CDR3 DNA: TGCAGCGTCGCACGTCAGGGAGGCTACACCTTC. It translates to CSVARQGGYTF.

This clonotype turned up a few times. The CDR3 DNA is TGTGCCAGTAGTCTCCGACTAGAACGGAATGAGCAGTTCTTC. It translates to CASSLRLERNEQFF. The chain carries TRBV19 and TRBJ2-1; D is possibly TRBD2 (6 bases). Germline V gene data show CDR1 as LNHDA and CDR2 as SQIVND (reference sequence). The CDR3 contains 14 residues. The ends were cut back, 5 bases at V and 7 bases at J, with 15 bases in the middle.

V gene TRBV5-1 combines with J gene TRBJ2-3; the match to TRBD1 covers 7 bases. Trimming took 5 bases from V and 8 from J; bases not matched to a gene: 11. This CDR3 has 14 amino acids. Germline CDR1 is SGHRS and CDR2 is YFSETQ. In DNA, the CDR3 is TGCGCCAGCAGTCCAGGGACAGCGTGGGTTACGCAGTATTTT. Translating gives CASSPGTAWVTQYF.

This clonotype was seen a handful of times. This sequence joins TRBV20-1 and TRBJ1-1; D ambiguous. Deletions cut 0 bases from V and 0 bases from J, with 11 bases between. The CDR3 covers 15 residues. Germline V gene data show CDR1 as DFQATT and CDR2 as SNEGSKA (reference sequence). The CDR3 bases are TGCAGTGCTAGAGAAGGAGGGAGCATGAACACTGAAGCTTTCTTT. Its protein product is CSAREGGSMNTEAFF.

This clonotype was seen ten or more times. This rearrangement joins TRBV5-1 to TRBJ2-3, with TRBD2 identical over 11 bases. This CDR3 has 15 residues. The germline V gene has CDR1 SGHRS and CDR2 YFSETQ. With V trimmed by 2 bases and J by 4 bases, 3 bases remained unmatched. The CDR3 reads CASSFSGGASDTQYF. The CDR3 nucleotides read TGCGCCAGCAGCTTTAGCGGGGGGGCATCAGATACGCAGTATTTT.

This sequence joins TRBV12-3 or TRBV12-4 and TRBJ2-4, with 12 positions matching TRBD2. This CDR3 is built from 17 residues. V shed 5 bases and J 0 bases; nucleotides not matched to a gene: 5. The CDR3 region has the DNA TGTGCCAGCAGTGGACTAGCGGGACGAGGAGCCAAAAACATTCAGTACTTC. This gives the protein CASSGLAGRGAKNIQYF.

The chain recombines TRBV18 with TRBJ2-1; D ambiguous. Trimming took 6 bases from V and 8 from J, leaving 14 bases between them. The CDR3 has 13 amino acids. The V gene's germline CDR1 is KGHSH and CDR2 LQKENI. The CDR3 DNA reads TGTGCCAGCTCCCCGAATCATGGGGATGAGCAGTTCTTC. Amino acid sequence: CASSPNHGDEQFF.

This clonotype occurred a few times. This likely comes from a read error, as the CDR3 has no conserved phenylalanine or tryptophan at its end. It is unclear where the CDR3 begins or ends on the DNA, so no DNA is shown, and the CDR3 is as TCRdb lists it. The V and J genes are TRBV12-3 or TRBV12-4 and TRBJ2-5. The CDR3 is 12 amino acids in total, end residues counted. The CDR3 loop is CASSLGDTAQNL.

The J gene is TRBJ2-1, the V gene TRBV5-1, with TRBD1 matching 10 bases. V lost 3 bases to trimming and J lost 6 bases; unmatched junction nucleotides: 12. The CDR3 runs to 17 residues. From germline, CDR1 is SGHRS and CDR2 YFSETQ. CDR3 sequence: CASSSAFGTGESNEQFF. The CDR3 region has the DNA TGCGCCAGCAGCTCGGCTTTTGGGACAGGGGAGAGCAATGAGCAGTTCTTC.

This clonotype has more than one count but fewer than ten. This rearrangement joins TRBV20-1 to TRBJ2-2; D is uncertain. This CDR3 region has 12 residues. In germline, CDR1 is DFQATT, CDR2 SNEGSKA (reference sequence). Trimming stripped 6 bases from V and 6 bases from J, with 11 bases between. CDR3 nucleotide sequence: TGCAGTGCGGATAGAAGTTCCGGGGAGCTGTTTTTT. Residues: CSADRSSGELFF.

The V call is TRBV21-1, the J call TRBJ2-7; the tabulated D call, TRBD1, remains unverified against the DNA. TRBV21-1 is reported as a pseudogene. This CDR3 is built from 13 residues. CDR3 bases: TGTGCCAGCAGCAAAGAGGACAGATACGAGCAGTACGTC. Translated, it gives CASSKEDRYEQYV.